These 30 T cell receptor beta chains share one sample of origin, sequenced in a study of shared clonotypes between healthy human individuals. Terminally differentiated effector memory CD45RA+ cells were excluded by CCR7 positive selection of CD45RO-negative cells. The method was immunoSEQ multiplex PCR; TCRdb's version includes in-frame clones alone and lacks a portion of them. In the table there are about 2.1 million clones, about 93% of which are singletons. The specimen sequenced was naive CD8+ T cells from PBMCs. The receptors come from a man between 18 and 35 years old in good health. Some clones in this sample may be carry-over from other donors' samples.

The rearrangement links TRBV2 to TRBJ2-7; D tentatively fits TRBD1 or TRBD2 (5 bases each). V gave up 8 bases and J gave up 3 bases, with 17 bases separating them. This CDR3 region has 14 residues. CDR1 is SNHLY, CDR2 FYNNEI, per germline. The CDR3 loop reads CASLPGTANYEQYF. DNA for the CDR3: TGTGCCAGCCTACCCGGGACCGCAAACTACGAGCAGTACTTC.

V usage is TRBV7-8 and J usage is TRBJ1-2, with no clear D. There are 16 residues in the CDR3. V was pared by 0 bases and J by 5 bases, with 16 bases between. The V gene's germline CDR1 is SGHVS and CDR2 FQNEAQ. This CDR3 reads CASSLAFPGAGYGYTF. In nucleotides, the CDR3 is TGTGCCAGCAGCTTAGCGTTTCCGGGAGCGGGGTATGGCTACACCTTC.

The V call is TRBV15, the J call TRBJ1-1, with D perhaps matching TRBD1 (5 bases). The CDR3 sequence is 15 residues long. Germline V lookup: CDR1 LNHNV, CDR2 YYDKDF (reference sequence). Trimming stripped 4 bases from V and 8 bases from J, with 20 bases between. The CDR3 reads CATSTEPTEIFEAFF. CDR3 DNA: TGTGCCACCAGCACCGAACCGACAGAGATTTTCGAAGCTTTCTTT.

As for this clone: This CDR3 is also generated by other DNA sequences in the sample. The chain uses TRBV6-5 and TRBJ1-1; 9 bases match TRBD1. Germline lookup yields CDR1 MNHEY and CDR2 SVGAGI. The length of the CDR3 is 13 residues. V dropped 5 bases and J dropped 4; count of bases not matched to a gene: 2. CDR3 protein: CASSTTGGTEAFF. Written as DNA, the CDR3 is TGTGCCAGCAGTACGACAGGGGGCACTGAAGCTTTCTTT.

V usage is TRBV10-3 and J usage is TRBJ1-5, with 8 bases fitting TRBD1. The CDR3 has 15 residues. Germline lookup yields CDR1 ENHRY and CDR2 SYGVKD. V trimming: 6 bases; J trimming: 4 bases; junction bases outside the gene matches: 8. CDR3 sequence (DNA): TGTGCCATCAGCACGACAGGGGAGGTAAATCAGCCCCAGCATTTT. This encodes CAISTTGEVNQPQHF.

The chain carries TRBV30 and TRBJ1-1, with D hard to call. This CDR3 contains 14 residues. Germline V CDR1 and CDR2: GTSNPN, SVGIG (reference sequence). The V end lost 1 base, the J end lost 1 base, and 10 bases lay between the germline ends. CDR3 nucleotides: TGTGCCTGGAGTGGACTATCAGCGAACACTGAAGCTTTCTTT. It codes for CAWSGLSANTEAFF.

The chain uses TRBV7-8 and TRBJ1-1, with D uncertain. The germline V gene has CDR1 SGHVS and CDR2 FQNEAQ. CDR3 length: 14 residues. V lost 1 base, J lost 0 bases, and 6 bases lay in between. The CDR3 coding sequence is TGTGCCAGCAGCTTAGGCACGATGAACACTGAAGCTTTCTTT. It specifies CASSLGTMNTEAFF.

The V and J genes are TRBV11-2 and TRBJ1-2, with D possibly being TRBD1 (5 bases). CDR1 and CDR2 (germline): SGHAT, FQNNGV. The CDR3 has 15 residues. Between the trimmed V and J ends, which lost 1 base and 0 bases, there was a span of 9 bases. As DNA, the CDR3 is TGTGCCAGCAGCTTAGGGGCAGGGCCTAACTATGGCTACACCTTC. Protein: CASSLGAGPNYGYTF.

This sequence joins TRBV14 and TRBJ2-7, with D perhaps matching TRBD1 (6 bases). Germline CDR1 and CDR2: SGHDN and FVKESK. CDR3 length: 14 amino acids. Trimming took off 3 bases at V and 0 bases at J, with 9 bases between the two ends. CDR3 sequence: CASSHWDTSYEQYF. CDR3 DNA sequence: TGTGCCAGCAGCCATTGGGACACCTCCTACGAGCAGTACTTC.

J is TRBJ2-3 and V is TRBV25-1, with 14 bases matching TRBD2. The CDR3 contains 17 residues. Germline V CDR1 and CDR2: MGHDK, SYGVNS. With V trimmed by 5 bases and J by 2 bases, 6 bases remained unmatched. The CDR3 is CASSTTSGRAITDTQYF. CDR3 DNA: TGTGCCAGCAGTACGACTAGCGGGAGGGCCATCACAGATACGCAGTATTTT.

The V gene is TRBV21-1, the J gene TRBJ2-7; TRBD1 is the table's D call, not checked against the DNA. TRBV21-1 is a documented pseudogene. This CDR3 contains 14 residues. The CDR3 DNA sequence: TGTGCCAGCAGCTGGCAGGGGAAGCACTACGAGCAGTACTTC. This gives the protein CASSWQGKHYEQYF.

As concerns this clone: Other DNA sequences from this sample encode an identical CDR3 as well. The chain joins TRBV19 to TRBJ2-3; D remains ambiguous. CDR1 and CDR2 from the germline V gene are LNHDA and SQIVND (reference sequence). V was trimmed by 3 bases and J by 0 bases, leaving 7 bases between them. The CDR3 is 14 amino acids. This CDR3 reads CASSIRTSTDTQYF. In nucleotides, the CDR3 is TGTGCCAGTAGTATTCGTACTAGCACAGATACGCAGTATTTT.

The chain recombines TRBV19 with TRBJ2-1, with 7 bases identical to TRBD2. Trimming at V came to 1 base and at J to 9 bases, leaving 15 bases not matched to a gene. Looked up from germline, CDR1 is LNHDA and CDR2 is SQIVND (reference sequence). The length of the CDR3 is 17 residues. The CDR3 DNA sequence: TGTGCCAGTAGTATAGGGCGGGAGTTTGTGTTCGTAGGTGAGCAGTTCTTC. Protein: CASSIGREFVFVGEQFF.

The V call is TRBV28, the J call TRBJ2-3; D is perhaps TRBD2 (6 bases). The CDR3 has 13 residues. Trimming took off 7 bases at V and 3 bases at J, with 11 bases between the two ends. Germline CDR1 is MDHEN and CDR2 is SYDVKM. CDR3 amino acids: CASNSRGTDTQYF. The CDR3 coding sequence is TGTGCCAGCAATTCCCGGGGGACAGATACGCAGTATTTT.

CDR3 sequence reads: CAISESGTSGMVDKNIQYF. For the CDR3, the DNA is TGTGCCATCAGTGAGTCGGGGACTAGCGGGATGGTAGACAAAAACATTCAGTACTTC. This chain connects TRBV10-3 to TRBJ2-4; 13 bases agree with TRBD2. The length of the CDR3 is 19 residues. Losses at the gene ends were 0 bases for V and 3 bases for J; bases not matched to a gene: 8. Looked up from germline, CDR1 is ENHRY and CDR2 is SYGVKD.

The chain couples TRBV7-9 to TRBJ2-6; 13 positions match TRBD2. The germline V gene encodes CDR1 SEHNR and CDR2 FQNEAQ (reference sequence). CDR3 length: 18 residues. J gave up 2 bases and V 4 bases, and 5 bases lay outside the gene matches. This chain's CDR3 is CASSSWTSGSAGANVLTF. The CDR3, as DNA: TGTGCCAGCAGCTCCTGGACTAGCGGGAGTGCTGGGGCCAACGTCCTGACTTTC.

The V gene is TRBV15, the J gene TRBJ1-2; 7 nucleotides line up with TRBD1. The CDR3 spans 16 residues. The V segment lost 1 base and the J segment 5 bases; nucleotides outside the gene matches: 10. CDR1 is LNHNV, CDR2 YYDKDF, per germline (reference sequence). The CDR3 coding sequence is TGTGCCACCAGCAGAGGTTCCAGGGACAGCGATTATGGCTACACCTTC. This codes for CATSRGSRDSDYGYTF.

The rearrangement uses TRBV6-4 and TRBJ2-1, with 11 bases that match TRBD2. Germline CDR1 MRHNA, CDR2 SNTAGT. The CDR3 length is 14 residues. Losses at the gene ends were 11 bases for V and 6 bases for J; bases not matched to a gene: 9. The chain's CDR3 is CAGLLAGVCNEQFF. CDR3 coding DNA: TGTGCCGGCCTACTAGCGGGAGTTTGCAATGAGCAGTTCTTC.

With regard to this clone: This specimen includes other DNA sequences encoding the same CDR3. The chain employs TRBV9 and TRBJ2-7, with D possibly TRBD1 on 7 matching bases. This CDR3 region has 14 residues. Germline assignment: CDR1 SGDLS and CDR2 YYNGEE. V was shortened by 1 base and J by 3 bases, with 11 bases between the two germline ends. DNA of the CDR3: TGTGCCAGCAGCGTAAGGGGGGACAGCTACGAGCAGTACTTC. Encoded protein: CASSVRGDSYEQYF.

The CDR3 sequence is CASSGALSWDRVADTQYF. The CDR3, as DNA: TGTGCCAGCAGCGGCGCGTTGTCGTGGGACAGGGTAGCAGATACGCAGTATTTT. The chain has TRBV9 and TRBJ2-3; TRBD1 agrees at 9 bases. J was trimmed by 4 bases and V by 3 bases; bases with no gene match: 15. This CDR3 has 18 amino acids. Germline CDR1 and CDR2: SGDLS and YYNGEE.

The chain is built from TRBV5-6 and TRBJ1-2; maybe TRBD1 (6 bases). The CDR3 extends over 13 amino acids. Trimming removed 7 bases at V and 4 bases at J, with 14 bases between. Germline V gene sequence: CDR1 SGHDT, CDR2 YYEEEE. Written as DNA, the CDR3 is TGTGCCAGCCGGACGGACAGCCCCTATGGCTACACCTTC. This gives the protein CASRTDSPYGYTF.

The chain joins TRBV7-9 to TRBJ2-1; D not resolved. The CDR3 is 14 amino acids. Trimming removed 1 base at V and 6 bases at J, with 10 bases between. Germline-derived CDR1 and CDR2 are SEHNR and FQNEAQ (reference sequence). This chain's CDR3 is CASSLGTTPNEQFF. The CDR3 DNA is TGTGCCAGCAGCTTAGGGACCACCCCCAATGAGCAGTTCTTC.

This sequence joins TRBV19 and TRBJ2-5; D is unresolved. V shed 4 bases and J shed 2 bases, with 11 bases lying between them. This CDR3 contains 14 residues. Per the germline V gene, CDR1 is LNHDA and CDR2 is SQIVND (reference sequence). The CDR3 DNA is TGTGCCAGTAGTACTCGACTTAAGCAAGAGACCCAGTACTTC. Translated: CASSTRLKQETQYF.

J is TRBJ1-3 and V is TRBV29-1, with D unclear. Germline CDR1 reads SQVTM; CDR2 reads ANQGSEA. The V end was cut by 7 bases, the J end by 3 bases, with 10 bases between. This CDR3 has 12 amino acids. CDR3 sequence reads: CSARGIGNTIYF. Written as DNA, the CDR3 is TGCAGCGCCCGAGGCATTGGAAACACCATATATTTT.

V gene TRBV27 combines with J gene TRBJ2-5; 8 bases agree with TRBD1. Germline V lookup: CDR1 MNHEY, CDR2 SMNVEV (reference sequence). Trimming removed 6 bases from V and 4 bases from J; junction bases left unmatched: 4. The CDR3 has 13 residues. CDR3 protein: CASRDRDIETQYF. As DNA, the CDR3 is TGTGCCAGCAGGGACAGGGATATAGAGACCCAGTACTTC.

This sequence joins TRBV19 and TRBJ1-1; D gene ambiguous. The CDR3 loop spans 18 amino acids. The V gene lost 7 bases and the J gene lost 0 bases, with 24 bases spanning the gap. Germline lookup yields CDR1 LNHDA and CDR2 SQIVND (reference sequence). CDR3 nucleotide sequence: TGTGCCAGTACCCCGGGGATCCCCCACGCGGGTTTGAACACTGAAGCTTTCTTT. Translated: CASTPGIPHAGLNTEAFF.

In the case of this clone: This sample includes further DNA sequences coding for the same CDR3. The chain links TRBV11-2 to TRBJ2-7, with a tentative D call TRBD2 (7 bases). Between the trimmed V and J ends, which lost 5 bases and 4 bases, there was a span of 12 bases. Germline CDR1 reads SGHAT; CDR2 reads FQNNGV. The CDR3 is made up of 13 amino acids. The DNA of the CDR3 is TGTGCCAGCAGCCCCCGGGGGGCATACGAGCAGTACTTC. Translated, it gives CASSPRGAYEQYF.

This sequence joins TRBV27 and TRBJ2-7; TRBD2 agrees at 8 bases. Per germline, CDR1 MNHEY and CDR2 SMNVEV (reference sequence). The CDR3 loop spans 15 amino acids. The junction had 7 bases not matched to a gene; V was cut back by 5 bases and J by 1 base. Here the CDR3 reads CASSGTPSGSYEQYF. The DNA for the CDR3 is TGTGCCAGCAGTGGCACCCCTAGCGGGTCCTACGAGCAGTACTTC.

This clone turned up a few times. The V call is TRBV10-2, the J call TRBJ2-2; D is uncertain. The V and J ends lost 6 bases and 7 bases respectively, with 9 bases between them. CDR3 length equals 12 residues. The germline CDR1 and CDR2 sequences are WSHSY and SAAADI. The CDR3 coding sequence is TGCGCCAGCAGCGGACGGATCGGGGAGCTGTTTTTT. This codes for CASSGRIGELFF.

V usage is TRBV11-2 and J usage is TRBJ2-7; the D gene is possibly TRBD2 (6 bases). The CDR3 runs 13 residues. Trimming took off 5 bases at V and 3 bases at J, with 11 bases between the two ends. CDR1 SGHAT and CDR2 FQNNGV come from the germline V gene. CDR3 sequence reads: CASSPRGVYEQYF. The DNA of the CDR3 is TGTGCCAGCAGCCCCCGCGGGGTCTACGAGCAGTACTTC. Full variable domain (outside the CDR3, taken from reference TRBV11-2 and TRBJ2-7): EAGVAQSPRYKIIEKRQSVAFWCNPISGHATLYWYQQILGQGPKLLIQFQNNGVVDDSQLPKDRFSAERLKGVDSTLKIQPAKLEDSAVYLCASSPRGVYEQYFGPGTRLTVT.